This T cell receptor beta chain was captured in a study of blood T cell repertoires in COVID-19. Generated by immunoSEQ multiplex PCR, the TCRdb table keeps only in-frame clones and is missing some. The data show about 160,000 clones, about 86% seen once. In germline, CDR1 is LNHDA, CDR2 SQIVND (reference sequence). The CDR3 contains 15 residues. The trim removed 3 bases at V and 4 bases at J, leaving 5 bases unmatched. This sequence was found in a woman aged 80 or older with acute or convalescent COVID-19. This sequence joins TRBV19 and TRBJ2-1, with 8 nucleotides matching TRBD2. The specimen was peripheral blood. The CDR3 loop reads CASSIGSGNYNEQFF. CDR3 nucleotide sequence: TGTGCCAGTAGTATTGGTAGCGGGAATTACAATGAGCAGTTCTTC.